Shown below are 24 T cell receptor beta chains from a single sample sequenced in a study of blood T cell repertoires in COVID-19. Profiled with immunoSEQ multiplex PCR; TCRdb holds only in-frame clones, not every one. The sample has roughly 400,000 clones, roughly 87% seen once. Specimen: PBMCs or T cells enriched from blood (not recorded which). The receptors here all came from a middle-aged woman with acute COVID-19.

V and J are TRBV5-6 and TRBJ2-1; 11 bases align to TRBD2. The V gene end was trimmed by 1 base and the J gene end by 2 bases; junction bases not matched to a gene: 5. There are 17 residues in the CDR3. Germline V CDR1 and CDR2: SGHDT, YYEEEE. This CDR3 is CASSLFLAGGTYNEQFF. CDR3 nucleotides: TGTGCCAGCAGCTTGTTCCTAGCGGGGGGTACCTACAATGAGCAGTTCTTC.

The chain recombines TRBV6-5 with TRBJ1-1; D gene unclear. Per germline, CDR1 MNHEY and CDR2 SVGAGI. V was cut by 2 bases and J by 5 bases, with 15 bases left in between. This CDR3 spans 15 amino acids. The CDR3 loop is CASSYGEGLGTEAFF. In nucleotides, the CDR3 is TGTGCCAGCAGTTACGGGGAGGGATTGGGGACTGAAGCTTTCTTT.

The chain joins TRBV7-2 to TRBJ1-2, with TRBD1 matching over 10 bases. With 5 bases clipped from V and 4 bases from J, the junction kept 7 bases outside the gene matches. Per germline, CDR1 SGHTA and CDR2 FQGNSA. This CDR3 is 15 amino acids long. Here the CDR3 reads CASSVTGTGAYGYTF. The CDR3 DNA sequence: TGTGCCAGCAGCGTCACCGGGACAGGGGCCTATGGCTACACCTTC.

The chain carries TRBV6-5 and TRBJ1-3; D might be TRBD1 (5 bases). There are 15 residues in the CDR3. Germline values: CDR1 MNHEY, CDR2 SVGAGI. V shed 6 bases and J shed 0 bases, with 12 bases lying between them. The CDR3 protein is CASSPDRNSGNTIYF. The CDR3 DNA reads TGTGCCAGCAGCCCCGACAGAAACTCTGGAAACACCATATATTTT.

The chain recombines TRBV30 with TRBJ1-3, with D possibly being TRBD1 (6 bases). Trimming took 0 bases from V and 7 from J, leaving 16 bases between them. The CDR3 contains 15 residues. Germline CDR1 GTSNPN, CDR2 SVGIG (reference sequence). The CDR3 spells CAWSVLRGLMNTIYF. CDR3 bases: TGTGCCTGGAGTGTACTGCGGGGGCTGATGAACACCATATATTTT. The whole variable domain, filled in from reference TRBV30 and TRBJ1-3, reads SQTIHQWPATLVQPVGSPLSLECTVEGTSNPNLYWYRQAAGRGLQLLFYSVGIGQISSEVPQNLSASRPQDRQFILSSKKLLLSDSGFYLCAWSVLRGLMNTIYFGEGSWLTVV.

J is TRBJ1-6 and V is TRBV10-2, with D maybe TRBD1 (6 bases). The V gene lost 0 bases and the J gene lost 3 bases, with 9 bases spanning the gap. Per germline, CDR1 WSHSY and CDR2 SAAADI. This CDR3 has 16 amino acids. In nucleotides, the CDR3 is TGCGCCAGCAGTGAGTCGAAGGGGGTCTATAATTCACCCCTCCACTTT. This encodes CASSESKGVYNSPLHF.

The chain has TRBV4-2 and TRBJ2-7, with 7 bases fitting TRBD2. The V and J ends lost 5 bases and 1 base, in that order; junction bases with no gene match: 8. Germline assignment: CDR1 LGHNA and CDR2 YNFKEQ. CDR3 size: 15 residues. CDR3 DNA sequence: TGTGCCAGCAGCTCAGGACTAGGCGGGTCCTACGAGCAGTACTTC. It specifies CASSSGLGGSYEQYF.

The V gene is TRBV4-1, the J gene TRBJ1-6; D unclear. Per the germline V gene, CDR1 is MGHRA and CDR2 is YSYEKL. This CDR3 comprises 14 residues. The V end lost 4 bases, the J end lost 5 bases, and 9 bases lay between the germline ends. The CDR3 DNA reads TGCGCCAGCAGCCCCTACGAAAATAATTCACCCCTCCACTTT. It is translated as CASSPYENNSPLHF.

The chain recombines TRBV5-4 with TRBJ1-6, with 8 bases that match TRBD1. There are 14 residues in the CDR3. Trimming took 4 bases from V and 9 from J; bases not matched to a gene: 6. The germline gives CDR1 SGHNT, CDR2 YYREEE (reference sequence). The CDR3 protein is CASSPDRDGSPLHF. In DNA, the CDR3 is TGTGCCAGCAGCCCGGACAGGGACGGTTCACCCCTCCACTTT. Drawing the rest from reference TRBV5-4 and TRBJ1-6, the complete variable domain is ETGVTQSPTHLIKTRGQQVTLRCSSQSGHNTVSWYQQALGQGPQFIFQYYREEENGRGNFPPRFSGLQFPNYSSELNVNALELDDSALYLCASSPDRDGSPLHFGNGTRLTVT.

V and J are TRBV9 and TRBJ2-1; 15 nucleotides align to TRBD2. V gave up 0 bases and J gave up 8 bases; unmatched junction bases: 3. The CDR3 is made up of 16 amino acids. Germline lookup yields CDR1 SGDLS and CDR2 YYNGEE. The CDR3 protein is CASSVGTSGGAYEQFF. CDR3 DNA: TGTGCCAGCAGCGTAGGGACTAGCGGGGGGGCCTATGAGCAGTTCTTC.

The chain joins TRBV20-1 to TRBJ1-1; weak D call: TRBD1 (5 bases). CDR1 is DFQATT, CDR2 SNEGSKA, per germline (reference sequence). The CDR3 length is 11 residues. V lost 1 base, J lost 11 bases, and 11 bases lay in between. CDR3 in amino acids: CSARGGEVAFF. Written as DNA, the CDR3 is TGCAGTGCTAGAGGGGGGGAGGTTGCTTTCTTT.

The CDR3, as DNA: TGTGCCAGCAGCAAAGCAGGACAGAGGGTCCACGAGCAGTACTTC. It translates to CASSKAGQRVHEQYF. J is TRBJ2-7 and V is TRBV21-1; the table's TRBD1 call for D was not verified on the DNA. TRBV21-1 counts as a pseudogene. The CDR3 covers 15 residues.

The rearrangement uses TRBV19 and TRBJ2-4; no clear D gene. The CDR3 has 16 residues. Germline CDR1 LNHDA, CDR2 SQIVND (reference sequence). Trimming stripped 3 bases from V and 0 bases from J, with 12 bases between. CDR3: CASSIFSMRAKNIQYF. DNA of the CDR3: TGTGCCAGTAGTATTTTTAGTATGAGAGCCAAAAACATTCAGTACTTC.

Of note for this clone: Within the sample, other DNA sequences also encode this same CDR3. The chain employs TRBV5-1 and TRBJ1-1; TRBD1 agrees at 7 bases. Losses at the gene ends were 1 base for V and 2 bases for J; bases not matched to a gene: 2. Per germline, CDR1 SGHRS and CDR2 YFSETQ. The CDR3 spans 14 residues. The CDR3 spells CASSLTGVNTEAFF. The DNA of the CDR3 is TGCGCCAGCAGCTTGACAGGGGTTAACACTGAAGCTTTCTTT.

This chain connects TRBV11-2 to TRBJ2-4; tentatively, D is TRBD2 (5 bases). This CDR3 is 17 amino acids long. CDR1 and CDR2 (germline): SGHAT, FQNNGV. V was cut by 0 bases and J by 3 bases, with 15 bases left in between. Here the CDR3 reads CASSLDSGVLDKNIQYF. In DNA, the CDR3 is TGTGCCAGCAGCTTAGACTCCGGGGTGTTGGACAAAAACATTCAGTACTTC.

The chain has TRBV24-1 and TRBJ1-2; D is perhaps TRBD1 (6 bases). There are 18 residues in the CDR3. Germline CDR1 KGHDR, CDR2 SFDVKD. V was trimmed by 2 bases and J by 0 bases, leaving 18 bases between them. The CDR3 sequence is CATSDWGFRGPTNYGYTF. CDR3 DNA sequence: TGTGCCACCAGTGATTGGGGTTTCAGGGGCCCTACTAACTATGGCTACACCTTC.

The chain uses TRBV3-1 (or the pseudogene TRBV3-2) and TRBJ1-2, with D possibly TRBD1 on 5 matching bases. The V gene lost 6 bases and the J gene lost 7 bases, with 12 bases spanning the gap. CDR1 and CDR2 (germline): LGHDT, YNNKEL (reference sequence). There are 12 residues in the CDR3. The CDR3 protein is CASRSRGSGYTF. As DNA, the CDR3 is TGTGCCAGCAGAAGTAGGGGTAGTGGCTACACCTTC.

The sample holds one count of this clone. The CDR3: CASSRDGLYNQPQHF. DNA for the CDR3: TGCGCCAGCAGCCGCGACGGACTGTACAATCAGCCCCAGCATTTT. The J gene is TRBJ1-5, the V gene TRBV5-1; D ambiguous. CDR3 length: 15 amino acids. V was cut by 4 bases and J by 3 bases, with 14 bases left in between. The germline gives CDR1 SGHRS, CDR2 YFSETQ.

In its sample, this clone was seen a few times. The chain carries TRBV4-1 and TRBJ2-7; D possibly corresponds to TRBD2 (6 bases). The germline gives CDR1 MGHRA, CDR2 YSYEKL. Trimming stripped 0 bases from V and 6 bases from J, with 15 bases between. The CDR3 runs 15 residues. CDR3 region: CASSQDPRGPAEQYF. The DNA of the CDR3 is TGCGCCAGCAGCCAAGATCCGCGGGGACCCGCCGAGCAGTACTTC.

This clone has a single count. This chain uses TRBV21-1 with TRBJ2-3; TRBD1, the table's D call, lacks a check against the DNA. TRBV21-1 constitutes a pseudogene. The CDR3 spans 18 residues. CDR3: CASSKSPPRVQGADTQYF. The CDR3 DNA sequence: TGTGCCAGCAGCAAATCCCCCCCCAGGGTACAGGGGGCAGATACGCAGTATTTT.

The gene calls are TRBV19 and TRBJ1-1; D is perhaps TRBD1 (5 bases). Germline V lookup: CDR1 LNHDA, CDR2 SQIVND (reference sequence). CDR3 length: 17 amino acids. The V end was cut by 3 bases, the J end by 5 bases, with 22 bases between. CDR3 protein: CASSIMGVGGEGTEAFF. CDR3 bases: TGTGCCAGTAGTATTATGGGAGTAGGTGGGGAGGGGACTGAAGCTTTCTTT. Using reference TRBV19 and TRBJ1-1 for the parts outside the CDR3, the full variable domain is DGGITQSPKYLFRKEGQNVTLSCEQNLNHDAMYWYRQDPGQGLRLIYYSQIVNDFQKGDIAEGYSVSREKKESFPLTVTSAQKNPTAFYLCASSIMGVGGEGTEAFFGQGTRLTVV.

The chain couples TRBV19 to TRBJ1-3; D ambiguous. The germline CDR1 and CDR2 sequences are LNHDA and SQIVND (reference sequence). The CDR3 has 14 residues. Deletions cut 3 bases from V and 0 bases from J, with 6 bases between. In DNA, the CDR3 is TGTGCCAGTAGTATGCCGGGCTCTGGAAACACCATATATTTT. This translates into CASSMPGSGNTIYF.

This chain uses TRBV5-1 with TRBJ1-5; maybe TRBD1 (5 bases). Deletions cut 0 bases from V and 9 bases from J, with 16 bases between. The CDR3 consists of 15 residues. Germline values: CDR1 SGHRS, CDR2 YFSETQ. The CDR3 DNA is TGCGCCAGCAGCTTGGATGGAGGGGTGGAAATGCCCCAGCATTTT. Residues: CASSLDGGVEMPQHF. Full variable domain (remainder filled in from reference TRBV5-1 and TRBJ1-5): KAGVTQTPRYLIKTRGQQVTLSCSPISGHRSVSWYQQTPGQGLQFLFEYFSETQRNKGNFPGRFSGRQFSNSRSEMNVSTLELGDSALYLCASSLDGGVEMPQHFGDGTRLSIL.

The V gene is TRBV7-2, the J gene TRBJ1-1; D not resolved. CDR1 is SGHTA and CDR2 is FQGNSA in the germline V gene. The CDR3 is 13 residues long. V was clipped by 5 bases and J by 1 base, with 8 bases between them. CDR3 DNA: TGTGCCAGCAGCCTTACACGGAACACTGAAGCTTTCTTT. Its translation is CASSLTRNTEAFF.